This TCR beta chain was captured in a study of blood T cell repertoires in COVID-19. The wider study: Samples of COVID-19 (acute and convalescent) were obtained from the United States, Italy and Spain.

Per the germline V gene, CDR1 is WSHSY and CDR2 is SAAADI. Trimming at V came to 7 bases and at J to 6 bases, leaving 8 bases not matched to a gene. This CDR3 is built from 14 residues. Original methodology: Amplification from reference gene primers served as the basis for estimated nucleated cell counts. The protocol was immunoSEQ multiplex PCR, while the TCRdb copy is restricted to in-frame clones and leaves out a portion. The V and J calls and clone size are taken from that table; D and trimming were inferred from the DNA. Of about 42,000 clones in the sample, 75% to 80% are singletons; the top ten hold 8% to 10%.

This sequence originates from a man aged 65 to 79 with active or convalescent COVID-19. Sequenced material: peripheral blood. The J gene is TRBJ1-5, the V gene TRBV10-2, with TRBD1 matching 8 bases. CDR3 nucleotide sequence: TGCGCCAGCACCGCCACAGGGGGAGGTCAGCCCCAGCATTTT. Translating gives CASTATGGGQPQHF.